The clone carrying this T cell receptor (beta chain) has ten or more counts. Its target is unknown. The data stem from a study of metastatic and nonmetastatic thyroid tumors. Study information: Repertoires of blood and of tissue (tumor or nodule) from malignant and benign thyroid patients were compared.

Thyroid surgery was performed in patients who had received no treatment beforehand. TCRdb re-called clones via MiXCR from the PCR reads. The table lists approximately 25,000 clones, roughly 13% of them singletons, with roughly 13% in the top ten. Overall study results and limits: It was reported that TCR beta diversity was significantly higher in malignant thyroid tumors than benign nodules, in blood and tumor.

The sequence was collected from a female donor with papillary thyroid cancer or a benign thyroid nodule (not recorded which). Some clones in this sample may be carry-over from other donors' samples. Material: blood.

The CDR3 coding sequence is TGCGCCAGCAGCTGGGGACAGGGGCGAGAAAAACTGTTTTTT. Residues: CASSWGQGREKLFF. J is TRBJ1-4 and V is TRBV5-1; TRBD1 agrees at 10 bases. Germline assignment: CDR1 SGHRS and CDR2 YFSETQ. The CDR3 length is 14 residues. Trimming took 3 bases from V and 8 from J; bases not matched to a gene: 4. The entire variable domain, with the rest obtained from reference TRBV5-1 and TRBJ1-4, is as follows: KAGVTQTPRYLIKTRGQQVTLSCSPISGHRSVSWYQQTPGQGLQFLFEYFSETQRNKGNFPGRFSGRQFSNSRSEMNVSTLELGDSALYLCASSWGQGREKLFFGSGTQLSVL.